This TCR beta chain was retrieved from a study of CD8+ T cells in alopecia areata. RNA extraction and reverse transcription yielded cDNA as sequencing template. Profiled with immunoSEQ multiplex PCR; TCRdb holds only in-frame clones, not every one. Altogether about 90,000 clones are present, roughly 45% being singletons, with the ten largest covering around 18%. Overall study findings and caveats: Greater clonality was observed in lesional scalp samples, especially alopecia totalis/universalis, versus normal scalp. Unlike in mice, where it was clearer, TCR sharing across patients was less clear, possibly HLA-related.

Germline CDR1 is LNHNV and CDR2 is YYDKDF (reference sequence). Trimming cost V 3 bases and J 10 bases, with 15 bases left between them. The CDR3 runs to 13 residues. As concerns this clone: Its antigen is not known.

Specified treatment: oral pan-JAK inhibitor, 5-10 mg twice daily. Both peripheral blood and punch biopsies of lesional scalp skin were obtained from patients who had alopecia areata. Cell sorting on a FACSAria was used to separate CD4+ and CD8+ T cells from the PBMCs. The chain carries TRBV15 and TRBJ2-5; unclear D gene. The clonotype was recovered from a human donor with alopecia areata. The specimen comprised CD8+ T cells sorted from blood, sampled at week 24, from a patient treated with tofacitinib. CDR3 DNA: TGTGCCACCAGCAGGAAATTGGAAGGTAGCCAGTACTTC. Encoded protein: CATSRKLEGSQYF.